A selection of T cell receptor beta chains follows, all from one sample in a study of T cell responses to AZD1222 COVID-19 vaccine. The assay was immunoSEQ multiplex PCR, and TCRdb's table has in-frame clones only and misses some. The table shows 100,000 to 150,000 clones, with 80% to 90% occurring only once. The input for sequencing was peripheral blood, taken on day 0 of AZD1222 vaccination. The receptors come from an adult in good health. Each CDR3 is given with its conserved first and last residue. The D gene is left open where the match is weak. A row's size may be missing; if present it is once, few, many or a size class.

-	TRBV13	-	TRBJ2-6	CASSLVGFSGANVLTF	TGTGCCAGCAGCTTAGTCGGTTTCTCTGGGGCCAACGTCCTGACTTTC
-	TRBV29-1	-	TRBJ1-2	CSAAPSVNYGYTF	TGCAGCGCCGCTCCGTCTGTTAACTATGGCTACACCTTC
TRBD2	TRBV27	once	TRBJ2-4	CASSLLGRERGIQYF	TGTGCCAGCAGTTTACTCGGGAGGGAAAGGGGCATTCAGTACTTC
-	TRBV19	-	TRBJ1-2	CASSPTGWDTVGGYTF	TGTGCCAGTAGTCCTACTGGATGGGACACTGTAGGAGGCTACACCTTC
-	TRBV13	-	TRBJ2-2	CASSGRTGDTGELFF	TGTGCCAGCAGCGGGCGGACGGGGGACACCGGGGAGCTGTTTTTT
-	TRBV30	once	TRBJ1-1	CAWKRGGTEAFF	TGTGCCTGGAAGAGAGGGGGCACTGAAGCTTTCTTT
-	TRBV19	-	TRBJ1-6	CASSSDIYSYNSPLHF	TGTGCCAGTAGTTCCGACATTTACTCCTATAATTCACCCCTCCACTTT
-	TRBV2	once	TRBJ2-7	CASSRISYEQYF	TGTGCCAGCAGCCGAATCTCCTACGAGCAGTACTTC
-	TRBV10-3	-	TRBJ1-5	CAISDNNQPQHF	TGTGCCATCAGTGACAACAATCAGCCCCAGCATTTT
-	TRBV25-1	-	TRBJ1-5	CASSESGRGNNQPQHF	TGTGCCAGCAGTGAATCGGGGAGGGGAAACAATCAGCCCCAGCATTTT
TRBD2	TRBV5-4	-	TRBJ2-7	CASSSGLASYEQYF	TGTGCCAGCAGCTCCGGACTAGCGTCCTACGAGCAGTACTTC
TRBD2	TRBV7-3	-	TRBJ2-2	CASSLTRAGGTGELFF	TGTGCCAGCAGCTTAACGAGGGCGGGGGGCACCGGGGAGCTGTTTTTT
TRBD2	TRBV15	-	TRBJ2-1	CATSREGGLAGDNEQFF	TGTGCCACCAGCAGAGAGGGGGGACTAGCGGGAGACAATGAGCAGTTCTTC
TRBD2	TRBV20-1	-	TRBJ2-1	CSASSAHGEGNEQFF	TGCAGTGCTAGTTCAGCCCACGGGGAGGGGAATGAGCAGTTCTTC
-	TRBV7-6	once	TRBJ2-1	CASSLDRAKFRSYNEQFF	TGTGCCAGCAGCTTAGACCGGGCCAAGTTTAGGTCCTACAATGAGCAGTTCTTC
TRBD2	TRBV9	-	TRBJ2-1	CASSPHSGTSGYNEQFF	TGTGCCAGCAGCCCCCACTCCGGGACTAGCGGCTACAATGAGCAGTTCTTC
-	TRBV21-1	-	TRBJ1-1	CASRRGNMNTEAFF	TGTGCCAGCAGGCGAGGAAACATGAACACTGAAGCTTTCTTT
TRBD2	TRBV28	-	TRBJ2-7	CASSLGLAGGPGYEQYF	TGTGCCAGCAGTTTGGGACTAGCGGGAGGGCCGGGGTACGAGCAGTACTTC
-	TRBV12-3/TRBV12-4	-	TRBJ1-3	CASSLRGNTIYF	TGTGCCAGCAGCCTCAGGGGAAACACCATATATTTT
-	TRBV15	-	TRBJ2-1	CATSTRGREGPLAKSSYNEQFF	TGTGCCACCAGCACCCGAGGTCGGGAAGGGCCCTTAGCGAAAAGCTCCTACAATGAGCAGTTCTTC
TRBD1	TRBV4-1	-	TRBJ2-7	CASSQRSGTGNVGEQYF	TGCGCCAGCAGCCAACGATCCGGGACAGGGAACGTGGGCGAGCAGTACTTC
-	TRBV10-2	-	TRBJ1-1	CASSEGVGEAFF	TGCGCCAGCAGTGAGGGGGTAGGTGAAGCTTTCTTT